This TCR beta chain derives from a study of shared clonotypes between healthy human individuals. V was pared by 8 bases and J by 4 bases, with 10 bases between. There are 12 residues in the CDR3. Germline V gene lookup returns CDR1 WSHSY and CDR2 SAAADI. The protocol was immunoSEQ multiplex PCR, while the TCRdb copy is restricted to in-frame clones and leaves out a portion. The data contain 950,000 to 1,100,000 clones, about 75% of them singletons. The authors divided CD4+ cells into CD45RA+ naive and CD45RA-negative memory subsets. The sequencing input was memory CD4+ T cells sorted from blood. The subset: CD45RA-negative fraction. The sequence derives from a man aged 18-30 years in good health. The V gene is TRBV10-2, the J gene TRBJ2-3; D call uncertain. Written as DNA, the CDR3 is TGCGCCAGCTCCCCAGGCGCAGATACGCAGTATTTT. Its translation is CASSPGADTQYF.